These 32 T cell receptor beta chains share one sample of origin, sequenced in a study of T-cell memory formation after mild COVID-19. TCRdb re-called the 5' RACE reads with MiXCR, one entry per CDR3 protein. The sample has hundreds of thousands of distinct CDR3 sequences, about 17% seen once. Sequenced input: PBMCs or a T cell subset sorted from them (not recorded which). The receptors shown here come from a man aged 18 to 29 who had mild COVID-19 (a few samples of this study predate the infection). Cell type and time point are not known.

CDR3 bases: TGCGCCAGCAGCCAAGTGGGGGAAAGGACTAATGAAAAACTGTTTTTT. The encoded protein is CASSQVGERTNEKLFF. V is TRBV4-1 and J is TRBJ1-4; tentative D call: TRBD1 (5 bases). The ends were cut back, 1 base at V and 2 bases at J, with 11 bases in the middle. This CDR3 spans 16 amino acids. Germline V CDR1 and CDR2: MGHRA, YSYEKL.

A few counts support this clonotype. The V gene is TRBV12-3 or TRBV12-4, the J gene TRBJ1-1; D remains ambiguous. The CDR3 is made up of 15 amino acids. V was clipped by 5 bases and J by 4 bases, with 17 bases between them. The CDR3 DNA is TGTGCCAGCAGTCGCGCCCAACGGGATCGCACTGAAGCTTTCTTT. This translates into CASSRAQRDRTEAFF.

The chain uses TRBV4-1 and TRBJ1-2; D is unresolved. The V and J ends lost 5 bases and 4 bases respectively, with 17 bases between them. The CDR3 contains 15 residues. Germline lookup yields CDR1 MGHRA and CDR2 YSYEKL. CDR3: CASSSTDHNRYGYTF. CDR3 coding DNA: TGCGCCAGCAGCAGTACAGACCATAACCGCTATGGCTACACCTTC.

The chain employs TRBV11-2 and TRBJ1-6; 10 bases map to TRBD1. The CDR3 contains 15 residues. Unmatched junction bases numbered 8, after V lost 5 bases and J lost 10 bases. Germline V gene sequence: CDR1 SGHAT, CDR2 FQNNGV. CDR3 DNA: TGTGCCAGCAGCCGACCCGGGACAGGGGAATCACCCCTCCACTTT. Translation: CASSRPGTGESPLHF.

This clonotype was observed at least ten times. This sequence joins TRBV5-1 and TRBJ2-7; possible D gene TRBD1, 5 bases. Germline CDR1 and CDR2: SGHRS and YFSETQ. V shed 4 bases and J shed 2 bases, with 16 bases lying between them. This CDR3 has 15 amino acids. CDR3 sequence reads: CASSGSQESAYEQYF. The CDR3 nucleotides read TGCGCCAGCAGCGGATCACAGGAGTCAGCCTACGAGCAGTACTTC.

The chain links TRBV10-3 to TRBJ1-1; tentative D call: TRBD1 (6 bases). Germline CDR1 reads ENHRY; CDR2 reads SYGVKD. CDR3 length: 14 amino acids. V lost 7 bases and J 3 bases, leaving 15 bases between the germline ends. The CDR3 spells CAITRGAGDTEAFF. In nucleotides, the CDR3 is TGTGCCATCACCCGGGGGGCCGGGGACACTGAAGCTTTCTTT.

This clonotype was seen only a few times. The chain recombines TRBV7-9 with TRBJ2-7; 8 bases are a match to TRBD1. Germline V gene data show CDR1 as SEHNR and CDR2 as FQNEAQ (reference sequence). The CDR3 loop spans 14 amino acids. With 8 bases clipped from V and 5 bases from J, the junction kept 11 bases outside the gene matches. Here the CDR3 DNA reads TGTGCCAGCTCGGGGGCAGGGGGCTTCAACGAGCAGTACTTC. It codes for CASSGAGGFNEQYF.

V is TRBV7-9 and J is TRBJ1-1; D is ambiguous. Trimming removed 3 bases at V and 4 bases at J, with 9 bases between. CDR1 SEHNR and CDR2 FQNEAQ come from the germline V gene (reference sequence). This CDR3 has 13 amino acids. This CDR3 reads CASSLTKGTEAFF. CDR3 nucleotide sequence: TGTGCCAGCAGCTTGACCAAAGGCACTGAAGCTTTCTTT.

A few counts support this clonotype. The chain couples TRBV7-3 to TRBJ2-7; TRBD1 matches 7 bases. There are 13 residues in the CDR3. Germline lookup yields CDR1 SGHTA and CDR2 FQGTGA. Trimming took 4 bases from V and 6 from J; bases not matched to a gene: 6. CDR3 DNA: TGTGCCAGCAGCTCCCCGACAGGGCCCGAGCAGTACTTC. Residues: CASSSPTGPEQYF.

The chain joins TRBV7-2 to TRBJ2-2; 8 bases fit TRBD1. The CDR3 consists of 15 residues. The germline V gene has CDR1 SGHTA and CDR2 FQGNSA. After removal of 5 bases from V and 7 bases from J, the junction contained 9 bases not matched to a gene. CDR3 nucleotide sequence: TGTGCCAGCAGCCCAACCGGGACAGGCCGCGGGGAGCTGTTTTTT. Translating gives CASSPTGTGRGELFF.

For the CDR3, the DNA is TGCAGCGTCGCCCCCGCAGGCGCTGAAGCTTTCTTT. It specifies CSVAPAGAEAFF. The chain combines TRBV29-1 with TRBJ1-1; D is unresolved. The CDR3 has 12 residues. Looked up from germline, CDR1 is SQVTM and CDR2 is ANQGSEA. V gave up 6 bases and J gave up 6 bases, with 14 bases separating them.

The CDR3 loop reads CASSERGGGEQYV. The CDR3 nucleotides read TGTGCCAGCAGTGAAAGGGGGGGCGGCGAGCAGTACGTC. This rearrangement joins TRBV6-1 to TRBJ2-7; D might be TRBD2 (7 bases). The V and J ends lost 2 bases and 6 bases respectively, with 11 bases between them. Germline CDR1 reads MNHNS; CDR2 reads SASEGT. The CDR3 consists of 13 residues.

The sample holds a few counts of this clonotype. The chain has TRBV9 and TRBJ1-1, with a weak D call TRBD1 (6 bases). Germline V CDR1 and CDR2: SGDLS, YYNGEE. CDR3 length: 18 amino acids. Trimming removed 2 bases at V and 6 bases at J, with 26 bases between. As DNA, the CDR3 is TGTGCCAGCAGCGTGGACGGCTTAGGCCGGGGGCTTTACCCTGAAGCTTTCTTT. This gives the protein CASSVDGLGRGLYPEAFF. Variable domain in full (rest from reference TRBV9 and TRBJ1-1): DSGVTQTPKHLITATGQRVTLRCSPRSGDLSVYWYQQSLDQGLQFLIQYYNGEERAKGNILERFSAQQFPDLHSELNLSSLELGDSALYFCASSVDGLGRGLYPEAFFGQGTRLTVV.

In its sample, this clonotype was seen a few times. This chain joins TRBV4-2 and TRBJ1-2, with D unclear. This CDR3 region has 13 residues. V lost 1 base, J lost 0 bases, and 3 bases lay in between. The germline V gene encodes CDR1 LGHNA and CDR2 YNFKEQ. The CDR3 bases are TGTGCCAGCAGCCAAGTTACTAACTATGGCTACACCTTC. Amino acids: CASSQVTNYGYTF.

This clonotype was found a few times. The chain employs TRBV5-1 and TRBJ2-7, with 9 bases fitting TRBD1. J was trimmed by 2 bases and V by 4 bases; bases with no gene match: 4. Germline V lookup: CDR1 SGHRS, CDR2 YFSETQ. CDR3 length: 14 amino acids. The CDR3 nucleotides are TGCGCCAGCAGCCCCACAGGGGGCGCCTACGAGCAGTACGTC. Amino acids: CASSPTGGAYEQYV.

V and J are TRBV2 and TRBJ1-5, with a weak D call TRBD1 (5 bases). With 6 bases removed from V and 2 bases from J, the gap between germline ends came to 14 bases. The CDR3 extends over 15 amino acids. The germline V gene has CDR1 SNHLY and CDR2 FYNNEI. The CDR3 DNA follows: TGTGCCAGCAGAAAAAACCTACAGGGCAATCAGCCCCAGCATTTT. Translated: CASRKNLQGNQPQHF.

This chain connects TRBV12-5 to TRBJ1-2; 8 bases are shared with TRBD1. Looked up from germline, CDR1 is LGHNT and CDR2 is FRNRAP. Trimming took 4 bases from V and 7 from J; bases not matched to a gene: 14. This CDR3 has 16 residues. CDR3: CASGSEAGQVTSGYTF. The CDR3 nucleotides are TGTGCTAGTGGTTCCGAGGCGGGACAGGTGACGAGTGGCTACACCTTC.

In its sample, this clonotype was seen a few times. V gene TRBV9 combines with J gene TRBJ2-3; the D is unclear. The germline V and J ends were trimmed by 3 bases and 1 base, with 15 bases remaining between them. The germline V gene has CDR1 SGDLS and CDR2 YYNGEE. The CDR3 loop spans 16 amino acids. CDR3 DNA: TGTGCCAGCAGCGCTCCCGCCGGATTGGGCACAGATACGCAGTATTTT. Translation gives CASSAPAGLGTDTQYF. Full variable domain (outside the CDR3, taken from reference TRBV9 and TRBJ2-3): DSGVTQTPKHLITATGQRVTLRCSPRSGDLSVYWYQQSLDQGLQFLIQYYNGEERAKGNILERFSAQQFPDLHSELNLSSLELGDSALYFCASSAPAGLGTDTQYFGPGTRLTVL.

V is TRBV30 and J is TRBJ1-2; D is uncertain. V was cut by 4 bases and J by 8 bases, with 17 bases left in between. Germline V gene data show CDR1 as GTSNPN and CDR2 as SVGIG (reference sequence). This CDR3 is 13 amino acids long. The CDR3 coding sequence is TGTGCCTGGATCGAAGCTACTTTTGGAGGCTACACCTTC. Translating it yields CAWIEATFGGYTF.

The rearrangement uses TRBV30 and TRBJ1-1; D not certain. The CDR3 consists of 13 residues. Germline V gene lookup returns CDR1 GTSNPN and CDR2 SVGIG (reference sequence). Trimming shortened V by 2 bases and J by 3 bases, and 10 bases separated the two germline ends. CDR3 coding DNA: TGTGCCTGGAGTCTTGGATTATACACTGAAGCTTTCTTT. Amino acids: CAWSLGLYTEAFF.

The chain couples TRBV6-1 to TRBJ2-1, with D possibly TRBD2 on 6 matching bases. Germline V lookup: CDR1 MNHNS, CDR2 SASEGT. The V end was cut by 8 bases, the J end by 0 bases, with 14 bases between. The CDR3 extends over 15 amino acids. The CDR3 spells CASQGGASSYNEQFF. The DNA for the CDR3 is TGTGCCAGCCAGGGCGGGGCTAGCTCCTACAATGAGCAGTTCTTC.

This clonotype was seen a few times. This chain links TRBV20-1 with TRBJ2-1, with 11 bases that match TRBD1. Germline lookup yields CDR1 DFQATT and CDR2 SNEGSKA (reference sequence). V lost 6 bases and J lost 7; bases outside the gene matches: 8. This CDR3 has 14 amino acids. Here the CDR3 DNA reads TGCAGTGCCAACGGACAGGGGGCGTTGAATGAGCAGTTCTTC. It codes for CSANGQGALNEQFF.

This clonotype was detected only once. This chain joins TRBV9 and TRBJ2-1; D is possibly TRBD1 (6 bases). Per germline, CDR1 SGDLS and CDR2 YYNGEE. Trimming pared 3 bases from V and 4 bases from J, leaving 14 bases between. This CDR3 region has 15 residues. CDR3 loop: CASSEGQTSYNEQFF. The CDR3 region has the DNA TGTGCCAGCAGCGAAGGACAGACGTCTTACAATGAGCAGTTCTTC.

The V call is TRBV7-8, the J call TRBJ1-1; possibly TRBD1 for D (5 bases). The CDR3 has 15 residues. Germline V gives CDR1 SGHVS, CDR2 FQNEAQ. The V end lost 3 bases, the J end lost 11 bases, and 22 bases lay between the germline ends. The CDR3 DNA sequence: TGTGCCAGCAGCTTGGGCCTGGTAGGGGTTTTTGCGGCTTTCTTT. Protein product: CASSLGLVGVFAAFF. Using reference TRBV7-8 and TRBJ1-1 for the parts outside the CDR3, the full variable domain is GAGVSQSPRYKVAKRGQDVALRCDPISGHVSLFWYQQALGQGPEFLTYFQNEAQLDKSGLPSDRFFAERPEGSVSTLKIQRTQQEDSAVYLCASSLGLVGVFAAFFGQGTRLTVV.

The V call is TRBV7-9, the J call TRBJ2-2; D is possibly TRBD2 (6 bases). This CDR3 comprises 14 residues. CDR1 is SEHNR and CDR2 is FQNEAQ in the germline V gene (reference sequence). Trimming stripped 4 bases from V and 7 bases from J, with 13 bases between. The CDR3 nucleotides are TGTGCCAGCAGCTCCACTAGCTCCGACGGGGAGCTGTTTTTT. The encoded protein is CASSSTSSDGELFF. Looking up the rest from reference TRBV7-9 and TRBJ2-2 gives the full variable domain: DTGVSQNPRHKITKRGQNVTFRCDPISEHNRLYWYRQTLGQGPEFLTYFQNEAQLEKSRLLSDRFSAERPKGSFSTLEIQRTEQGDSAMYLCASSSTSSDGELFFGEGSRLTVL.

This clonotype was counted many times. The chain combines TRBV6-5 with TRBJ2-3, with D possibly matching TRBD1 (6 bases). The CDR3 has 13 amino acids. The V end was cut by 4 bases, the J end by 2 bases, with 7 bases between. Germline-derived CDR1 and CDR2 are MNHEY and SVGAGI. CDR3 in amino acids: CASSWDNTDTQYF. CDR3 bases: TGTGCCAGCAGTTGGGACAACACAGATACGCAGTATTTT.

CDR3 DNA: TGTGCCAGCAGCTCCGGGGGCTCCTACGAGCAGAACGTC. It yields the protein CASSSGGSYEQNV. The genes are TRBV5-5 and TRBJ2-7; D may correspond to TRBD1 or TRBD2 (6 bases each). The germline V gene has CDR1 SGHKS and CDR2 YYEKEE (reference sequence). This CDR3 contains 13 residues.

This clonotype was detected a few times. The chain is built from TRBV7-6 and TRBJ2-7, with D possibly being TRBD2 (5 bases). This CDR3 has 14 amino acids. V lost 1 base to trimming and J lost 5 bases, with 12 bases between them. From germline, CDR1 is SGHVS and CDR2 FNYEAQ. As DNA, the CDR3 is TGTGCCAGCAGCTTAGTTGGGGAGTGGGACGAGCAGTACGTC. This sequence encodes CASSLVGEWDEQYV.

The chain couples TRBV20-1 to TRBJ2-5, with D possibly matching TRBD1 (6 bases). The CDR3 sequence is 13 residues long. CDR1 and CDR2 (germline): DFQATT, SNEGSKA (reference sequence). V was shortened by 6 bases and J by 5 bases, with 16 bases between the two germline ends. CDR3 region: CSAPLQGAETQYF. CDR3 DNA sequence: TGCAGTGCGCCATTACAGGGCGCGGAGACCCAGTACTTC.

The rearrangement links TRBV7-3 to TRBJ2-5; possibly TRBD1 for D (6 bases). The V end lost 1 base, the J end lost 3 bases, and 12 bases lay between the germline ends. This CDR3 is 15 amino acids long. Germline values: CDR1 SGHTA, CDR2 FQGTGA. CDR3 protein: CASSLKGNREETQYF. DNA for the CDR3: TGTGCCAGCAGCTTAAAGGGGAACAGGGAAGAGACCCAGTACTTC. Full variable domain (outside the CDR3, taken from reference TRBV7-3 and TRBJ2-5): GAGVSQTPSNKVTEKGKYVELRCDPISGHTALYWYRQSLGQGPEFLIYFQGTGAADDSGLPNDRFFAVRPEGSVSTLKIQRTERGDSAVYLCASSLKGNREETQYFGPGTRLLVL.

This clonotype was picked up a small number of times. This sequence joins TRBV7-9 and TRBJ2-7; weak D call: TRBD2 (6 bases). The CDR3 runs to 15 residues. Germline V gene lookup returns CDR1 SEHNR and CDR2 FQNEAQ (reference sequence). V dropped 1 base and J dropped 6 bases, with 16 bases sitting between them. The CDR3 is CASSLGGGEAFEQYV. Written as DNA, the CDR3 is TGTGCCAGCAGCTTAGGTGGAGGGGAGGCGTTCGAGCAGTACGTC.

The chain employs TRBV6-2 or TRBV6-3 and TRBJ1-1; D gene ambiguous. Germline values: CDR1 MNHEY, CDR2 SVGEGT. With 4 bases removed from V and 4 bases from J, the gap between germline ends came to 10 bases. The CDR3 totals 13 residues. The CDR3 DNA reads TGTGCCAGCAGTTTTGGGTGGGGCACTGAAGCTTTCTTT. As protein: CASSFGWGTEAFF.